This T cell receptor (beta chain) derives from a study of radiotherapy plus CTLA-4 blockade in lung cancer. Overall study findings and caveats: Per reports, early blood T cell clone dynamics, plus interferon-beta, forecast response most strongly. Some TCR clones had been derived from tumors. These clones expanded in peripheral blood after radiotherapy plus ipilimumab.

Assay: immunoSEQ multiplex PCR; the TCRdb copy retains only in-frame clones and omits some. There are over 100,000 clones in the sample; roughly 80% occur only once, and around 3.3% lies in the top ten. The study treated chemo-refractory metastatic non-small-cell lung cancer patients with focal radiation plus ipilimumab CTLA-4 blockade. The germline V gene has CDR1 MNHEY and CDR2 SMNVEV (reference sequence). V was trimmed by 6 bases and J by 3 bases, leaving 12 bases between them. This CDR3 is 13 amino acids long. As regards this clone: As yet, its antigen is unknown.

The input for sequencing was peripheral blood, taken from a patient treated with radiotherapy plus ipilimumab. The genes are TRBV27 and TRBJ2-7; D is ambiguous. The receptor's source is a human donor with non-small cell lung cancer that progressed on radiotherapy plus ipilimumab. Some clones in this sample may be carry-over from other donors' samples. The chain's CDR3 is CASRLSSGYEQYF. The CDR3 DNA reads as TGTGCCAGCAGGCTCTCTTCGGGCTACGAGCAGTACTTC.